This T cell receptor (beta chain) was identified in a study of cytomegalovirus exposure and HLA in healthy donors. Researchers ran the PCR with 60 Vbeta and 13 Jbeta primers. Sequencing used immunoSEQ multiplex PCR; TCRdb keeps in-frame clones, though not all of them. The table shows around 85,000 clones, with over 65% occurring only once. The trim removed 5 bases at V and 7 bases at J, leaving 7 bases unmatched. CDR1 and CDR2 from the germline V gene are MNHEY and SMNVEV (reference sequence). The CDR3 contains 15 residues. This clonotype was obtained from a man in his thirties or forties in good health and CMV-seropositive. Sequenced input: PBMCs. The chain recombines TRBV27 with TRBJ1-4; 10 bases align to TRBD1. The DNA for the CDR3 is TGTGCCAGCAGTCCCCGGACAGGGGGGTCTGAAAAACTGTTTTTT. Amino acids: CASSPRTGGSEKLFF.